These 23 T cell receptor beta chains were sequenced from one sample in a study of patients and donors after allogeneic stem cell transplantation. TCRdb re-called the RT-PCR reads with MiXCR, one entry per CDR3 protein. The repertoire consists of hundreds of thousands of distinct CDR3 sequences, with 16% occurring once and the leading ten covering 7.2%. The sample taken for sequencing was blood, either unsorted or a sorted T cell fraction (not recorded which). These TCRs come from a human donor who was either an allogeneic HSCT recipient or a stem cell or donor lymphocyte infusion donor (not recorded which). It is not recorded whose cells these are; they may come from a transplant donor.

This clonotype occurred a few times. This sequence joins TRBV7-3 and TRBJ2-7; TRBD2 aligns across 7 bases. V was clipped by 5 bases and J by 4 bases; unmatched bases: 11. There are 15 residues in the CDR3. Germline V CDR1 and CDR2: SGHTA, FQGTGA. The CDR3 DNA reads TGTGCCAGCAGCCCCTCCGGGGGAGGGGAGTACGAGCAGTACTTC. Translating gives CASSPSGGGEYEQYF.

The table lists this clonotype with a few counts. This rearrangement joins TRBV24-1 to TRBJ2-3; 9 positions agree with TRBD1. Per germline, CDR1 KGHDR and CDR2 SFDVKD. V lost 1 base to trimming and J lost 2 bases; unmatched junction nucleotides: 3. CDR3 length: 16 residues. The CDR3 nucleotides read TGTGCCACCAGTGATTTTGGGACAGGGCCCACAGATACGCAGTATTTT. This codes for CATSDFGTGPTDTQYF.

In this sample, this clonotype turned up a few times. The rearrangement joins TRBV4-2 to TRBJ2-3; D gene uncertain. Germline assignment: CDR1 LGHNA and CDR2 YNFKEQ. The CDR3 runs 17 residues. The germline V and J ends were trimmed by 4 bases and 2 bases, with 19 bases remaining between them. As DNA, the CDR3 is TGTGCCAGCAGCCCCTCTTTTGGAGCCAGTGTCACAGATACGCAGTATTTT. Protein sequence: CASSPSFGASVTDTQYF.

This clonotype has a handful of counts. V is TRBV20-1 and J is TRBJ1-1; D is unresolved. The ends were cut back, 3 bases at V and 1 base at J, with 3 bases in the middle. Germline V gene sequence: CDR1 DFQATT, CDR2 SNEGSKA (reference sequence). There are 11 residues in the CDR3. The CDR3 coding sequence is TGCAGTGCTAGTGGGAACACTGAAGCTTTCTTT. Residues: CSASGNTEAFF.

This clonotype was picked up many times. The CDR3 coding sequence is TGTGCCATCAGACGCGGCTTGACCTACGAGCAGTACTTC. It is translated as CAIRRGLTYEQYF. The genes are TRBV10-3 and TRBJ2-7; D ambiguous. Per the germline V gene, CDR1 is ENHRY and CDR2 is SYGVKD. The CDR3 covers 13 residues. Between the trimmed V and J ends, which lost 6 bases and 2 bases, there was a span of 11 bases.

This clonotype was seen a few times. The V call is TRBV10-3, the J call TRBJ1-1; 7 bases agree with TRBD1. This CDR3 is built from 15 residues. Germline V lookup: CDR1 ENHRY, CDR2 SYGVKD. Germline trimming cut 0 bases from V and 5 bases from J; bases unmatched to any gene: 6. The CDR3 here is CAISESGGGTTEAFF. CDR3 DNA: TGTGCCATCAGTGAGTCAGGAGGGGGCACGACTGAAGCTTTCTTT.

This chain connects TRBV6-5 to TRBJ1-1; D unresolved. Germline V gene data show CDR1 as MNHEY and CDR2 as SVGAGI. The CDR3 runs to 14 residues. The V end was cut by 0 bases, the J end by 2 bases, with 7 bases between. The CDR3 nucleotides are TGTGCCAGCAGTTACTCCCTCACAAACACTGAAGCTTTCTTT. It is translated as CASSYSLTNTEAFF.

This clonotype occurred a few times. The chain is built from TRBV7-9 and TRBJ2-5; D may be TRBD2 (6 bases). Germline V CDR1 and CDR2: SEHNR, FQNEAQ (reference sequence). CDR3 length: 15 amino acids. Trimming took off 4 bases at V and 0 bases at J, with 12 bases between the two ends. This CDR3 reads CASSSDYMYQETQYF. In DNA form, the CDR3 reads TGTGCCAGCAGCTCGGACTATATGTACCAAGAGACCCAGTACTTC.

The table lists this clonotype with many counts. The DNA of the CDR3 is TGTGCCAGCAGTACTAATCACGGGGAGCTGTTTTTT. It codes for CASSTNHGELFF. This chain connects TRBV12-3 or TRBV12-4 to TRBJ2-2, with D uncertain. The CDR3 totals 12 residues. V was cut by 5 bases and J by 7 bases, with 8 bases left in between.

This clonotype was counted ten times or more. The chain is built from TRBV11-1 and TRBJ2-7, with D maybe TRBD1 (5 bases). The CDR3 totals 14 residues. Trimming took off 5 bases at V and 1 base at J, with 12 bases between the two ends. Germline V CDR1 and CDR2: SGHAT, FQDESV (reference sequence). The CDR3 nucleotides are TGTGCCAGCAGCCGGACCCAGGGTTCCTACGAGCAGTACTTC. This codes for CASSRTQGSYEQYF.

This clonotype has more than one count but fewer than ten. This chain links TRBV5-1 with TRBJ1-1, with no clear D. Germline V gene sequence: CDR1 SGHRS, CDR2 YFSETQ. Trimming left V 2 bases short and J 0 bases short, with 11 bases between. This CDR3 contains 15 residues. The CDR3 region is CASSFGRNMNTEAFF. For the CDR3, the DNA is TGCGCCAGCAGCTTCGGGCGGAACATGAACACTGAAGCTTTCTTT.

This clonotype has just a few counts. The rearrangement joins TRBV29-1 to TRBJ1-1; D is possibly TRBD1 (6 bases). In germline, CDR1 is SQVTM, CDR2 ANQGSEA. The CDR3 extends over 12 amino acids. V was cut by 1 base and J by 4 bases, with 7 bases left in between. The CDR3 reads CSVEVGGTEAFF. In DNA, the CDR3 is TGCAGCGTTGAAGTAGGGGGCACTGAAGCTTTCTTT.

This chain connects TRBV20-1 to TRBJ2-1; 14 bases fit TRBD2. The germline gives CDR1 DFQATT, CDR2 SNEGSKA (reference sequence). Trimming took 4 bases from V and 9 from J; bases not matched to a gene: 11. The CDR3 totals 16 residues. The CDR3 DNA reads as TGCAGTGCTACTCATACGACTAGCGGGAGGGCCAGTGAGCAGTTCTTC. Its protein is CSATHTTSGRASEQFF.

This rearrangement joins TRBV20-1 to TRBJ2-7, with D perhaps TRBD2 (5 bases). This CDR3 is 14 amino acids long. Trimming pared 0 bases from V and 2 bases from J, leaving 11 bases between. The V gene's germline CDR1 is DFQATT and CDR2 SNEGSKA (reference sequence). The chain's CDR3 is CSARDPSSAYEQYF. In DNA, the CDR3 is TGCAGTGCTAGAGATCCTAGCAGCGCCTACGAGCAGTACTTC.

The gene calls are TRBV6-2 or TRBV6-3 and TRBJ2-7, with TRBD2 identical over 8 bases. The CDR3 spans 16 residues. J gave up 6 bases and V 4 bases, and 14 bases lay outside the gene matches. The V gene's germline CDR1 is MNHEY and CDR2 SVGEGT. The CDR3 sequence: CASSSRSRAGDSEQYF. CDR3 DNA sequence: TGTGCCAGCAGTTCCCGTTCTCGAGCGGGAGATTCCGAGCAGTACTTC.

The CDR3 is CSASGGDEQYF. CDR3 coding DNA: TGCAGTGCTAGTGGGGGGGACGAGCAGTACTTC. The chain employs TRBV20-1 and TRBJ2-7, with 7 nucleotides matching TRBD2. CDR1 and CDR2 (germline): DFQATT, SNEGSKA (reference sequence). Germline trimming cut 3 bases from V and 5 bases from J; bases unmatched to any gene: 1. The CDR3 is made up of 11 amino acids.

This chain connects TRBV27 to TRBJ1-2, with TRBD1 matching 8 bases. The CDR3 has 14 amino acids. J was trimmed by 6 bases and V by 3 bases; bases with no gene match: 6. The germline CDR1 and CDR2 sequences are MNHEY and SMNVEV (reference sequence). CDR3 residues: CASSLRQGANGYTF. CDR3 sequence (DNA): TGTGCCAGCAGTTTGAGGCAGGGGGCAAATGGCTACACCTTC.

The V gene is TRBV5-1, the J gene TRBJ2-5; 8 nucleotides agree with TRBD2. The V and J ends lost 5 bases and 1 base, in that order; junction bases with no gene match: 4. The CDR3 spans 14 residues. CDR1 SGHRS and CDR2 YFSETQ come from the germline V gene. CDR3 sequence: CASRATSAQETQYF. DNA for the CDR3: TGCGCCAGCAGGGCGACTAGCGCCCAAGAGACCCAGTACTTC.

The sample holds a few counts of this clonotype. V is TRBV20-1 and J is TRBJ2-5, with TRBD2 matching 7 bases. Germline CDR1 DFQATT, CDR2 SNEGSKA (reference sequence). The CDR3 runs to 13 residues. With V trimmed by 2 bases and J by 4 bases, 4 bases remained unmatched. CDR3: CSARLAELETQYF. The CDR3 nucleotides are TGCAGTGCTAGACTAGCGGAGCTAGAGACCCAGTACTTC.

This clonotype appeared a few times. The rearrangement uses TRBV7-9 and TRBJ1-5; no clear D gene. This CDR3 is 14 amino acids long. V was trimmed by 3 bases and J by 0 bases, leaving 6 bases between them. Germline V gives CDR1 SEHNR, CDR2 FQNEAQ (reference sequence). The chain's CDR3 is CASSLATSNQPQHF. The CDR3 bases are TGTGCCAGCAGCTTGGCAACTAGCAATCAGCCCCAGCATTTT. Using reference TRBV7-9 and TRBJ1-5 for the parts outside the CDR3, the full variable domain is DTGVSQNPRHKITKRGQNVTFRCDPISEHNRLYWYRQTLGQGPEFLTYFQNEAQLEKSRLLSDRFSAERPKGSFSTLEIQRTEQGDSAMYLCASSLATSNQPQHFGDGTRLSIL.

The V call is TRBV20-1, the J call TRBJ2-7; 13 bases are shared with TRBD2. The length of the CDR3 is 15 residues. Germline lookup yields CDR1 DFQATT and CDR2 SNEGSKA (reference sequence). Germline trimming cut 2 bases from V and 1 base from J; bases unmatched to any gene: 2. The CDR3 loop is CSARTGLAGSYEQYF. The DNA for the CDR3 is TGCAGTGCTAGAACGGGACTAGCGGGGTCCTACGAGCAGTACTTC.

This clonotype was picked up a small number of times. V usage is TRBV12-3 or TRBV12-4 and J usage is TRBJ2-7; D gene ambiguous. Trimming stripped 6 bases from V and 1 base from J, with 13 bases between. There are 14 residues in the CDR3. CDR3 coding DNA: TGTGCCAGCAGCCCTGGCCCGAGGTCCTACGAGCAGTACTTC. Its protein product is CASSPGPRSYEQYF.

This clonotype occurred many times. The chain employs TRBV3-1 and TRBJ2-3; D remains ambiguous. Germline CDR1 reads LGHDT; CDR2 reads YNNKEL (reference sequence). V was cut by 2 bases and J by 0 bases, with 0 bases left in between. The CDR3 is 12 residues long. This CDR3 reads CASSQSTDTQYF. The CDR3 DNA reads TGTGCCAGCAGCCAAAGCACAGATACGCAGTATTTT.